What follows are 16 T cell receptor beta chains derived from one specimen sequenced in a study of CD4+ T cells in melanoma. The method was immunoSEQ multiplex PCR; TCRdb's version includes in-frame clones alone and lacks a portion of them. The data hold under 11,000 clones, with about 60% observed a single time. The sample comprised cells from a culture (not recorded whether cultured in vitro). The receptors shown here come from a human donor with melanoma.

This clone was found a few times. The J gene is TRBJ1-6, the V gene TRBV7-9; unclear D gene. The CDR3 sequence is 11 residues long. Per germline, CDR1 SEHNR and CDR2 FQNEAQ (reference sequence). V was shortened by 5 bases and J by 11 bases, with 7 bases between the two germline ends. The CDR3 DNA reads TGTGCCAGCAGCCCCCTCCCACCCCTCCACTTT. It codes for CASSPLPPLHF.

V usage is TRBV9 and J usage is TRBJ2-1; TRBD2 agrees at 13 bases. The CDR3 contains 15 residues. After removal of 0 bases from V and 10 bases from J, the junction contained 4 bases not matched to a gene. Per germline, CDR1 SGDLS and CDR2 YYNGEE. CDR3 DNA sequence: TGTGCCAGCAGCGTAGCGACGACTAGCGGGGGGGAGCAGTTCTTC. Its protein is CASSVATTSGGEQFF.

This clone was recorded a few times. The V and J genes are TRBV5-1 and TRBJ2-5; 11 bases line up with TRBD2. V shed 3 bases, J shed 4 bases, and the junction held 5 bases outside the gene matches. The CDR3 totals 15 residues. Germline values: CDR1 SGHRS, CDR2 YFSETQ. In nucleotides, the CDR3 is TGCGCCAGCAGCTCCGCTAGCGGGGGGTTAGAGACCCAGTACTTC. Translating gives CASSSASGGLETQYF.

This clone was seen a single time. V gene TRBV7-2 combines with J gene TRBJ2-3; D possibly matches TRBD1 or TRBD2 (5 bases each). Per germline, CDR1 SGHTA and CDR2 FQGNSA. V shed 0 bases and J shed 5 bases, with 12 bases lying between them. The CDR3 loop spans 15 amino acids. The CDR3: CASSLAPGRVDTQYF. The CDR3 DNA is TGTGCCAGCAGCTTAGCTCCGGGACGGGTAGATACGCAGTATTTT.

This clone counts as medium-sized. The rearrangement joins TRBV9 to TRBJ2-3, with D perhaps TRBD2 (7 bases). Per the germline V gene, CDR1 is SGDLS and CDR2 is YYNGEE. V shed 6 bases and J shed 1 base, with 15 bases lying between them. CDR3 length: 15 amino acids. The CDR3 is CASNRGAGGTDTQYF. The DNA for the CDR3 is TGTGCCAGCAACCGGGGGGCGGGAGGCACAGATACGCAGTATTTT.

The rearrangement links TRBV15 to TRBJ2-6; a possible D gene is TRBD2 (7 bases). V was trimmed by 3 bases and J by 8 bases, leaving 20 bases between them. CDR1 and CDR2 from the germline V gene are LNHNV and YYDKDF (reference sequence). The CDR3 length is 17 residues. This chain's CDR3 is CATSRGGAGGESNVLTF. The CDR3 bases are TGTGCCACCAGCAGGGGGGGGGCAGGCGGTGAGTCCAACGTCCTGACTTTC.

This clone was seen a handful of times. V usage is TRBV5-5 and J usage is TRBJ1-6, with D possibly TRBD1 on 5 matching bases. V lost 4 bases to trimming and J lost 3 bases, with 17 bases between them. Germline values: CDR1 SGHKS, CDR2 YYEKEE (reference sequence). The CDR3 is made up of 17 amino acids. The CDR3 sequence is CASSPRGGERYNSPLHF. In DNA form, the CDR3 reads TGTGCCAGCAGCCCTAGGGGCGGGGAGCGCTATAATTCACCCCTCCACTTT. Full variable domain (remainder filled in from reference TRBV5-5 and TRBJ1-6): DAGVTQSPTHLIKTRGQQVTLRCSPISGHKSVSWYQQVLGQGPQFIFQYYEKEERGRGNFPDRFSARQFPNYSSELNVNALLLGDSALYLCASSPRGGERYNSPLHFGNGTRLTVT.

The chain joins TRBV5-5 to TRBJ2-1; TRBD1 is a possible D gene (6 bases). CDR1 is SGHKS and CDR2 is YYEKEE in the germline V gene (reference sequence). Trimming pared 5 bases from V and 4 bases from J, leaving 19 bases between. The CDR3 loop spans 16 amino acids. CDR3 residues: CASSRQGTSPYNEQFF. The CDR3 bases are TGTGCCAGCAGTCGGCAAGGGACATCTCCTTACAATGAGCAGTTCTTC.

This chain connects TRBV7-6 to TRBJ1-2; no clear D gene. CDR3 length equals 16 residues. Trimming stripped 1 base from V and 1 base from J, with 13 bases between. Germline V CDR1 and CDR2: SGHVS, FNYEAQ. CDR3 in DNA: TGTGCCAGCAGCTTAGAACCGCGAGGGCATAACTATGGCTACACCTTC. Its translation: CASSLEPRGHNYGYTF. The variable domain in full, with the rest retrieved from reference TRBV7-6 and TRBJ1-2, is GAGVSQSPRYKVTKRGQDVALRCDPISGHVSLYWYRQALGQGPEFLTYFNYEAQQDKSGLPNDRFSAERPEGSISTLTIQRTEQRDSAMYRCASSLEPRGHNYGYTFGSGTRLTVV.

The chain couples TRBV6-1 to TRBJ2-1; 7 bases fit TRBD1. This CDR3 region has 15 residues. V was pared by 6 bases and J by 6 bases, with 11 bases of the junction left unmatched. Looked up from germline, CDR1 is MNHNS and CDR2 is SASEGT. CDR3 bases: TGTGCCAGCAGATATATAGGGGACAGCCTCAATGAGCAGTTCTTC. This gives the protein CASRYIGDSLNEQFF.

This chain connects TRBV6-1 to TRBJ2-3, with 10 bases matching TRBD2. Germline values: CDR1 MNHNS, CDR2 SASEGT. The V segment lost 1 base and the J segment 4 bases; nucleotides outside the gene matches: 5. The CDR3 is made up of 16 amino acids. The CDR3 here is CASSEEASGGPDTQYF. The DNA of the CDR3 is TGTGCCAGCAGTGAAGAGGCTAGCGGGGGTCCAGATACGCAGTATTTT.

The chain joins TRBV11-2 to TRBJ1-2, with D possibly being TRBD1 (6 bases). Trimming took 5 bases from V and 0 from J, leaving 16 bases between them. The CDR3 has 16 residues. The germline V gene encodes CDR1 SGHAT and CDR2 FQNNGV. The CDR3 nucleotides read TGTGCCAGCAGCGCCACGACAGGTGCGGCTAACTATGGCTACACCTTC. Amino acids: CASSATTGAANYGYTF.

The V call is TRBV7-3, the J call TRBJ2-1, with 12 positions matching TRBD2. The CDR3 loop spans 15 amino acids. Trimming at V came to 5 bases and at J to 4 bases, leaving 3 bases not matched to a gene. The germline gives CDR1 SGHTA, CDR2 FQGTGA. CDR3: CASSPTSGGYNEQFF. In DNA form, the CDR3 reads TGTGCCAGCAGCCCGACTAGCGGGGGATACAATGAGCAGTTCTTC.

This rearrangement joins TRBV19 to TRBJ2-5; perhaps TRBD1 as D (6 bases). This CDR3 has 15 residues. V dropped 7 bases and J dropped 5 bases, with 20 bases sitting between them. Per germline, CDR1 LNHDA and CDR2 SQIVND (reference sequence). The CDR3 loop is CASNPRTAEGETQYF. CDR3 coding DNA: TGTGCCAGTAATCCCCGGACAGCCGAGGGGGAGACCCAGTACTTC.

This rearrangement joins TRBV5-1 to TRBJ2-1; D not certain. The CDR3 covers 13 residues. Germline CDR1 is SGHRS and CDR2 is YFSETQ. V was trimmed by 3 bases and J by 5 bases, leaving 9 bases between them. The DNA of the CDR3 is TGCGCCAGCAGCTGGAGCAGCGACAATGAGCAGTTCTTC. Its protein product is CASSWSSDNEQFF.

This chain connects TRBV5-1 to TRBJ1-6; D perhaps matches TRBD1 (5 bases). The CDR3 extends over 14 amino acids. Trimming took off 3 bases at V and 5 bases at J, with 9 bases between the two ends. Germline V lookup: CDR1 SGHRS, CDR2 YFSETQ. As DNA, the CDR3 is TGCGCCAGCAGCTCGGGACTTAATAATTCACCCCTCCACTTT. This sequence encodes CASSSGLNNSPLHF.